The clone carrying this T cell receptor beta chain was seen just once. Its antigen is as yet unknown. This entry comes from a study of untreated major depressive disorder. The trim removed 0 bases at V and 2 bases at J, leaving 10 bases unmatched. Germline CDR1 and CDR2: LGHNA and YSLEER. CDR3 length: 20 residues. Whole-study findings and limits: Differences in TRBV25-01 and TRBV02-01 usage did not reach significance. CD4+ T cells from depressed patients used TRBV05-01 (Vbeta 5.1) more often than controls.

Each depressed patient was matched pairwise with a non-depressed control on sex, age, current smoking status and body mass index. Sequencing used immunoSEQ multiplex PCR; TCRdb keeps in-frame clones, though not all of them. Of some 25,000 clones detected, approximately 91% appear once; the ten largest clones hold 0.55% to 0.9%. The source is a woman in her thirties with major depressive disorder. The genes are TRBV4-3 and TRBJ2-1; TRBD2 agrees at 13 bases. Sequenced material: CD4+ T cells from PBMCs. In DNA, the CDR3 is TGCGCCAGCAGCCAAGATAAGGGTTCGACTAGCGGGAGGACCTACAATGAGCAGTTCTTC. It specifies CASSQDKGSTSGRTYNEQFF.